This TCR beta chain derives from a study of shared clonotypes between healthy human individuals. Study context: Every donor yielded three CD4 naive, three CD4 memory, two CD8 naive and one CD8 memory plate.

Study observations and caveats: Sorted-subset samples were not fully sequenced, rarefaction indicated. Naive CD4 clonotypes overlapped across a few donors at about 5.2%.

As for this clone: Its specificity is not known.

The sorted-subset replicate PCRs were given 150 to 250 ng DNA, which is about 29,000 T cell genomes. Assay: immunoSEQ multiplex PCR; the TCRdb copy retains only in-frame clones and omits some. The sample comprises just over 2,000,000 clones, roughly 95% of which are singletons, and 0.1% to 0.15% rests with the top ten. The CDR3 loop spans 17 amino acids. Germline CDR1 SGDLS, CDR2 YYNGEE. Trimming pared 4 bases from V and 6 bases from J, leaving 25 bases between. The sequence derives from a man between 18 and 35 years old in good health. The J gene is TRBJ1-1, the V gene TRBV9; D is possibly TRBD1 (6 bases). What was sequenced was naive CD4+ T cells sorted from blood. Subset of the sample: CD45RA+ positively selected. The CDR3 sequence: CASSPKEGGIFISEAFF. CDR3 nucleotides: TGTGCCAGCAGCCCTAAAGAAGGGGGGATTTTTATCTCTGAAGCTTTCTTT.